The present TCR beta chain was sequenced within a study of blood T cell repertoires in COVID-19. Study-wide background: There were acute and convalescent COVID-19 samples, and they came from the United States, Italy and Spain. PBMCs, B-cell-depleted T cells, or T cells were the source of the cDNA or gDNA that made up the material.

This clone was detected only once. Trimming left V 1 base short and J 0 bases short, with 16 bases between. The length of the CDR3 is 18 residues. Germline CDR1 and CDR2: LGHNA and YNFKEQ. The authors' processing: Nucleated cell counts were estimated from reference gene primer amplification. Sequencing used immunoSEQ multiplex PCR; TCRdb keeps in-frame clones, though not all of them. Clone size and the V and J calls come from that table; the DNA yielded D and trimming. The sample consists of over 100,000 clones, more than 85% of them appearing once. Sequenced input: peripheral blood. The V gene is TRBV4-2, the J gene TRBJ1-3, with D maybe TRBD1 (5 bases). The sequence was obtained from a man aged 50-59 years with active or convalescent COVID-19. The CDR3 DNA follows: TGTGCCAGCAGCCAAGTTGGCGGCAGACAGAGCTCTGGAAACACCATATATTTT. Its protein product is CASSQVGGRQSSGNTIYF.